This T cell receptor beta chain originates from a study of follicular helper T cells after annual influenza vaccination. The overall study: Some donors were sampled over the 2013-2014, 2014-2015 and 2015-2016 vaccinations. Notes on the study in general: Day 7 ICOS+CD38+ clones were most often found later in ICOS-CD38- cTfh cells.

The table came from immunoSEQ multiplex PCR; TCRdb's copy has only in-frame clones and leaves some out. The sample lists approximately 9,300 clones; about 82% were seen once. Time point here: 2015-2016 season, 7 days after influenza vaccination. Sorted cTfh were non-naive CD4+CXCR5+PD-1+, either ICOS+CD38+ or ICOS-CD38-. This CDR3 contains 15 residues. Germline CDR1 and CDR2: SGHVS and FQNEAQ. V was shortened by 5 bases and J by 4 bases, with 15 bases between the two germline ends. As to this clone: Its specificity is unknown.

The sequences come from CXCR5+ CD38- circulating T follicular helper cells from blood, collected 7 days after influenza vaccination. Subset described: circulating Tfh, non-naive CD4+CXCR5+PD-1+ (ICOS+CD38+ or ICOS-CD38-). This TCR was recovered from an adult who received the influenza vaccine. V usage is TRBV7-8 and J usage is TRBJ1-5, with D possibly matching TRBD1 (5 bases). This CDR3 reads CASSRGATVNQPQHF. The DNA of the CDR3 is TGTGCCAGCAGCCGCGGGGCGACAGTTAATCAGCCCCAGCATTTT.